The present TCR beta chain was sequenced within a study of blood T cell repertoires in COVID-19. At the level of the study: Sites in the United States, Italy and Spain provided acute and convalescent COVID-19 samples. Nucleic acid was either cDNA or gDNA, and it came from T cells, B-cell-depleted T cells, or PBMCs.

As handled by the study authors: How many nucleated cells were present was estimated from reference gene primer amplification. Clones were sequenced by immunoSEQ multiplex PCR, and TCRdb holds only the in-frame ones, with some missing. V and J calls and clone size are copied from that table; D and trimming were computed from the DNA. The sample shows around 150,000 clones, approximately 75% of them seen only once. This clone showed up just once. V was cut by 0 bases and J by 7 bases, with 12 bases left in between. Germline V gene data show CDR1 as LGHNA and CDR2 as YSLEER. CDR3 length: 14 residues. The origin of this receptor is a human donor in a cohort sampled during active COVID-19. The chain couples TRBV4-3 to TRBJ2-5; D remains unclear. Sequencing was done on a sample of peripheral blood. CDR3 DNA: TGCGCCAGCAGCCAAGATCAATCCGGAGTGACCCAGTACTTC. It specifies CASSQDQSGVTQYF.